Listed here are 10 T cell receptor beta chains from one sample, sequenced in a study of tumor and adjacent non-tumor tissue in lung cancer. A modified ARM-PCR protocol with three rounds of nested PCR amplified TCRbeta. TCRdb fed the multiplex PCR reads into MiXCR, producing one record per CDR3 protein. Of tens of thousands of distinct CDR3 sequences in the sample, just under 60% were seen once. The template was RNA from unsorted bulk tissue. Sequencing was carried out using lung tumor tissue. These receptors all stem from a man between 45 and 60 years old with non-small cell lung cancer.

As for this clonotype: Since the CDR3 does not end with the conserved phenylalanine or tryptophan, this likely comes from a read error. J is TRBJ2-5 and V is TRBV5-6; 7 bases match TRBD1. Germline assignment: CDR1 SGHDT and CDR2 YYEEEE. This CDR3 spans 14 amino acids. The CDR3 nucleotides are TGTGCCAGCAGTCGACAGGGTTCACAAGAGACTCAGTACTAC. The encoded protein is CASSRQGSQETQYY.

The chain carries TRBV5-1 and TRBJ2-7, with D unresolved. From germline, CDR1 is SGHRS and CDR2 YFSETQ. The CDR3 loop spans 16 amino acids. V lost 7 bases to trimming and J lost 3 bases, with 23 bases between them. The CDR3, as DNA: TGCGCCAGCCGAGAACAGTCCCCCGCCCCGGGCTACGAGCAGTACTTC. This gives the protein CASREQSPAPGYEQYF.

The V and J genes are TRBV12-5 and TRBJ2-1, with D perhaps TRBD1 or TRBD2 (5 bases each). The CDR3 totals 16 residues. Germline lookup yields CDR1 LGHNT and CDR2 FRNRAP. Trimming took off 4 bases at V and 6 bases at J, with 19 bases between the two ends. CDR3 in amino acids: CASGSKHGTGSNEQFF. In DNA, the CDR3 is TGTGCTAGTGGTTCTAAGCACGGGACGGGGAGCAATGAGCAGTTCTTC.

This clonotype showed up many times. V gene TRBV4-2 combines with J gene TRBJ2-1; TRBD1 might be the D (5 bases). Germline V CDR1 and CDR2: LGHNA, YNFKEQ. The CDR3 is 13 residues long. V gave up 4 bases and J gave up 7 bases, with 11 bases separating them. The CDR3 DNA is TGTGCCAGCAGCCGTGAGCAGGGAAATGAGCAGTTCTTC. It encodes CASSREQGNEQFF.

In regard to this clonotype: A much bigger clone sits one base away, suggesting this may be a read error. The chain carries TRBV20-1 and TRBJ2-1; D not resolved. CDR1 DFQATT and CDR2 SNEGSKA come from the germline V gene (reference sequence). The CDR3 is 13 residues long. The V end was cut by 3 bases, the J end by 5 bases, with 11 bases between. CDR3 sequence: CSARFSTNNEQFF. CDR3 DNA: TGCAGTGCTAGGTTTAGCACGAACAATGAGCAGTTCTTC.

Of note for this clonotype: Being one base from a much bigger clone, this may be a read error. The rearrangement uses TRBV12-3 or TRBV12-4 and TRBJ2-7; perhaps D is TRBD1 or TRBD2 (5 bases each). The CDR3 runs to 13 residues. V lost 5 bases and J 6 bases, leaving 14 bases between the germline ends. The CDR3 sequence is CASSIREFTEQYF. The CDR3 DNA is TGTGCCAGCAGTATCAGGGAGTTTACCGAGCAGTACTTC.

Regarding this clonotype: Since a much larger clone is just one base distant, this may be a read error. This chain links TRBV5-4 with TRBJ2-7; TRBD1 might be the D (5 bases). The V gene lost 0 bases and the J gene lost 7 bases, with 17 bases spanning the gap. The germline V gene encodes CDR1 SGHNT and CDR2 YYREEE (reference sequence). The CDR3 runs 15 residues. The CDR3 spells CASSLGLLPYREQYF. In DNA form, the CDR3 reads TGTGCCAGCAGCTTGGGCCTATTACCGTACAGGGAGCAGTACTTC.

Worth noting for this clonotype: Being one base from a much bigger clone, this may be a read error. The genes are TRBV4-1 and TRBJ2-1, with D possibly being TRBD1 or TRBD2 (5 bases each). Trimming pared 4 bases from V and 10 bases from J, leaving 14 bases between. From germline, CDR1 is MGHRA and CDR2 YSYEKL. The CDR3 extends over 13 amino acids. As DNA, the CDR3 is TGCGCCAGCAGCCCGGGGCCTAAAAGAGAGCAGTTCTTC. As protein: CASSPGPKREQFF.

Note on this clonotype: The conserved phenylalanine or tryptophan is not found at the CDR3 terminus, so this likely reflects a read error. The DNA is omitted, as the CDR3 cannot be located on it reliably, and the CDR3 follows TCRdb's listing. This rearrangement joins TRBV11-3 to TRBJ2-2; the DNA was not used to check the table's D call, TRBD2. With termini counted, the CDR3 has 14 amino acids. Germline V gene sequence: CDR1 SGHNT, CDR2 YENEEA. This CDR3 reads CARSPNMRGGEPFL.

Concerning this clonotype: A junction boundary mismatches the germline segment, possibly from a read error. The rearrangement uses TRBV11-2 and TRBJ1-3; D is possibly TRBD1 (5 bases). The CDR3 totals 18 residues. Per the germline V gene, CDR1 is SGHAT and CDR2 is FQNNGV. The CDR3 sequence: CASSLAFTQGEGSHTIYF. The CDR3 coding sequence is TGTGCCAGTAGCTTAGCATTCACCCAGGGCGAGGGGAGTCACACCATATATTTT.